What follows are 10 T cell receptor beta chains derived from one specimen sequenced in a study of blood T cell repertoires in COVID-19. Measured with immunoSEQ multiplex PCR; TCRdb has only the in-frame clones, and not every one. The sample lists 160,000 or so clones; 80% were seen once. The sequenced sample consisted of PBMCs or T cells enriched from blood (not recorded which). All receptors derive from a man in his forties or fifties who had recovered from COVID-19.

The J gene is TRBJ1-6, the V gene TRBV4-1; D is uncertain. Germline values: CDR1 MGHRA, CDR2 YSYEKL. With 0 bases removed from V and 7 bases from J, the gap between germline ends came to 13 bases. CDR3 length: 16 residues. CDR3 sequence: CASSQDPGTLNSPLHF. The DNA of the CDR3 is TGCGCCAGCAGCCAAGACCCAGGTACCCTAAATTCACCCCTCCACTTT.

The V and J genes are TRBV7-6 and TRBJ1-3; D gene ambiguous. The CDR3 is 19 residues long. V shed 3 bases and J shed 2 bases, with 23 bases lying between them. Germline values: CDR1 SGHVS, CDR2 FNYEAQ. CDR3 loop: CASSFGPRRREEAGNTIYF. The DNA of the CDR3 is TGTGCCAGCAGCTTCGGGCCCCGGAGACGGGAGGAAGCTGGAAACACCATATATTTT.

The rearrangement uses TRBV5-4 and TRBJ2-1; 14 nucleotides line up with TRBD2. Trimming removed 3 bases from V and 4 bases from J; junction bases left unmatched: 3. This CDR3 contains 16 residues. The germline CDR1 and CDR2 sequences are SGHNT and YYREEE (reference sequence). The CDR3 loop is CASSSRTSGGYNEQFF. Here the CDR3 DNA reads TGTGCCAGCAGCTCAAGGACTAGCGGGGGGTACAATGAGCAGTTCTTC.

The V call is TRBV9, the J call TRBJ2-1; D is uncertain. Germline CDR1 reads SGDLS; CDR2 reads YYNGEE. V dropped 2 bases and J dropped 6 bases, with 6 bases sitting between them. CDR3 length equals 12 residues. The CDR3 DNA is TGTGCCAGCAGCGTCACAACCAATGAGCAGTTCTTC. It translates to CASSVTTNEQFF.

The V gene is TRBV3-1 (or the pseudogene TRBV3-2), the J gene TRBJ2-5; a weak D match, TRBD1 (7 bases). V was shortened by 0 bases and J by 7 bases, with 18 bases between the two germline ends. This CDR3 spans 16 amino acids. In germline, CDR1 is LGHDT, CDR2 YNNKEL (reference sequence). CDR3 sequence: CASSQDYTTQGGTQYF. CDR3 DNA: TGTGCCAGCAGCCAAGACTACACCACCCAGGGGGGGACCCAGTACTTC.

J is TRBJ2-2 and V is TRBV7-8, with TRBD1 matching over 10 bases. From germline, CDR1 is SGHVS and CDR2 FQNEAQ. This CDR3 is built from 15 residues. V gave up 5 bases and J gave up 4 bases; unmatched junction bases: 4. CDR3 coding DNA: TGTGCCAGCAGCCTAGGGACAGGGGTCACCGGGGAGCTGTTTTTT. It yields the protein CASSLGTGVTGELFF.

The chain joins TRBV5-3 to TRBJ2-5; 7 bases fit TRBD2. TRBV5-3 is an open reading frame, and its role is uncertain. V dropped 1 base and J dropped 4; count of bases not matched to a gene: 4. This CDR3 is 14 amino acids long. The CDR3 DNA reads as TGTGCCAGAAGCTTGCACGGCGGGGGAGAGACCCAGTACTTC. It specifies CARSLHGGGETQYF.

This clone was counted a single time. The chain's CDR3 is CASSSHPQRVEGYTF. In nucleotides, the CDR3 is TGCGCCAGCAGCTCCCACCCCCAGCGGGTAGAAGGCTACACCTTC. The rearrangement uses TRBV5-1 and TRBJ1-2, with no clear D. Trimming removed 3 bases from V and 8 bases from J, with 20 bases in between. The CDR3 has 15 amino acids. Germline CDR1 is SGHRS and CDR2 is YFSETQ.

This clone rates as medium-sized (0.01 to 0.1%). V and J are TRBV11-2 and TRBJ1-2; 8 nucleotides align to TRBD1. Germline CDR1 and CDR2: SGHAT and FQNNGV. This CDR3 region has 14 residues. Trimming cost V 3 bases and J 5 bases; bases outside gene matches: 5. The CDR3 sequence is CASSLIDRGYGYTF. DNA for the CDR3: TGTGCCAGCAGCTTGATCGACAGGGGATATGGCTACACCTTC. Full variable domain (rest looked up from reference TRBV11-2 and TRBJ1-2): EAGVAQSPRYKIIEKRQSVAFWCNPISGHATLYWYQQILGQGPKLLIQFQNNGVVDDSQLPKDRFSAERLKGVDSTLKIQPAKLEDSAVYLCASSLIDRGYGYTFGSGTRLTVV.

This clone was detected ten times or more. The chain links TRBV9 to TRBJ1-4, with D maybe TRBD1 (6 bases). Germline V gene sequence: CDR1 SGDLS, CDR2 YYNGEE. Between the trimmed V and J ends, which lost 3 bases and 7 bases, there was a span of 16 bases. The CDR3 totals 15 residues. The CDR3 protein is CASSARDTPTEKLFF. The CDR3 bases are TGTGCCAGCAGCGCAAGGGACACTCCGACTGAAAAACTGTTTTTT. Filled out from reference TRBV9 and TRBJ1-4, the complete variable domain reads DSGVTQTPKHLITATGQRVTLRCSPRSGDLSVYWYQQSLDQGLQFLIQYYNGEERAKGNILERFSAQQFPDLHSELNLSSLELGDSALYFCASSARDTPTEKLFFGSGTQLSVL.